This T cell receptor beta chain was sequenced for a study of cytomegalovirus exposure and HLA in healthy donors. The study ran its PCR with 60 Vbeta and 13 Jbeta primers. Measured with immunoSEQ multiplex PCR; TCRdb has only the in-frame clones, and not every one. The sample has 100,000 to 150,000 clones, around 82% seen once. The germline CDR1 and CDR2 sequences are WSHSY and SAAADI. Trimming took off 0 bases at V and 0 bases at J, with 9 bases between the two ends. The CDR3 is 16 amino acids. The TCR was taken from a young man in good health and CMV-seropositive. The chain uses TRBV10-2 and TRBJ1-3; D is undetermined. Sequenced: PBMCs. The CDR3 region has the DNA TGCGCCAGCAGTGAGTCGATGAGTAGCTCTGGAAACACCATATATTTT. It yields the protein CASSESMSSSGNTIYF.